Included here is one TCR beta chain sequence, with context. This sample includes further DNA sequences coding for the same CDR3. The data stem from a study of blood T cell repertoires in COVID-19. The CDR3 runs to 14 residues. V trimming: 4 bases; J trimming: 4 bases; junction bases outside the gene matches: 6. The germline CDR1 and CDR2 sequences are SEHNR and FQNEAQ (reference sequence). Clones were sequenced by immunoSEQ multiplex PCR, and TCRdb holds only the in-frame ones, with some missing. The repertoire holds about 210,000 clones, with 80% to 90% as singletons. V and J are TRBV7-9 and TRBJ1-2; TRBD1 agrees at 7 bases. The sequenced sample consisted of peripheral blood. The TCR comes from a woman at least 80 years old with acute or convalescent COVID-19. The CDR3: CASSSSDRVYGYTF. In DNA form, the CDR3 reads TGTGCCAGCAGCTCCAGTGACAGGGTCTATGGCTACACCTTC. The variable domain in full, with the rest retrieved from reference TRBV7-9 and TRBJ1-2, is DTGVSQNPRHKITKRGQNVTFRCDPISEHNRLYWYRQTLGQGPEFLTYFQNEAQLEKSRLLSDRFSAERPKGSFSTLEIQRTEQGDSAMYLCASSSSDRVYGYTFGSGTRLTVV.